The text below deals with one T cell receptor beta chain. Its target is unknown. Sequencing used immunoSEQ multiplex PCR; TCRdb keeps in-frame clones, though not all of them. This sample has more than 90,000 clones; about four fifths occur once, and the top ten carry 15% to 20%. The data originate from a study of PD-1 blockade in classical Hodgkin lymphoma. Germline V gene lookup returns CDR1 SEHNR and CDR2 FQNEAQ (reference sequence). The CDR3 runs 19 residues. J lost 3 bases, V lost 1 base, and 12 bases had no gene match. Each patient's relapse followed autologous stem cell transplantation, and brentuximab vedotin exposure varied. The best responses consisted of complete response, partial response or progressive disease. General study findings and limits: The study found complete responders had baseline diversity similar to newly diagnosed patients. Some patients began nivolumab under 1 year after ASCT. These patients were excluded from later analyses. In newly diagnosed patients, baseline TCR diversity was reportedly below that of healthy donors.

This sequence joins TRBV7-9 and TRBJ2-3, with 11 bases lining up with TRBD2. This sequence originates from a human donor with classical Hodgkin lymphoma. Sequencing used peripheral blood mononuclear cells (PBMCs), obtained before the second cycle of nivolumab. The CDR3 DNA sequence: TGTGCCAGCAGCTTAGGGGCAATAGCGGGAGGGAGTTCGACAGATACGCAGTATTTT. Protein sequence: CASSLGAIAGGSSTDTQYF.